This TCR beta chain was captured in a study of blood T cell repertoires in COVID-19. The study drew participants aged about 18 to 90 years from some 23 US areas. Using immunoSEQ multiplex PCR, the repertoire was profiled, and TCRdb retains in-frame clones only, with some absent. The table has 200,000 to 300,000 clones, about 87% seen once. Trimming took off 4 bases at V and 6 bases at J, with 12 bases between the two ends. Germline CDR1 and CDR2: SEHNR and FQNEAQ (reference sequence). This CDR3 comprises 13 residues. The clonotype comes from a woman aged 25 to 45 with acute COVID-19. This chain connects TRBV7-9 to TRBJ1-2; D is perhaps TRBD1 (5 bases). Sequencing was carried out using PBMCs or T cells enriched from blood (not recorded which). The CDR3, as DNA: TGTGCCAGCAGCTCAACATGGGGGGATGGCTACACCTTC. Translated, it gives CASSSTWGDGYTF.